The 17 T cell receptor beta chains listed next were all sequenced from one sample in a study of blood T cell repertoires in COVID-19. Only in-frame clones appear in the TCRdb table, and some are missing; sequencing was by immunoSEQ multiplex PCR. The data contain over 120,000 clones, approximately 88% of them singletons. The specimen sequenced was peripheral blood. The receptors were gathered from a woman between 45 and 60 years old with acute or convalescent COVID-19.

This clone was observed a single time. The chain is built from TRBV18 and TRBJ2-7; TRBD1 aligns across 9 bases. Trimming cost V 4 bases and J 6 bases; bases outside gene matches: 7. Germline CDR1 is KGHSH and CDR2 is LQKENI. The CDR3 is 14 amino acids. CDR3 sequence: CASSRDRVSSEQYF. The DNA of the CDR3 is TGTGCCAGCTCACGGGACAGGGTGAGTAGCGAGCAGTACTTC.

V gene TRBV5-4 combines with J gene TRBJ1-2, with TRBD1 matching over 9 bases. There are 14 residues in the CDR3. Germline V gene lookup returns CDR1 SGHNT and CDR2 YYREEE (reference sequence). V lost 3 bases and J lost 5; bases outside the gene matches: 5. CDR3 sequence reads: CASSSGTGRYGYTF. In DNA form, the CDR3 reads TGTGCCAGCAGCTCCGGGACAGGGAGGTATGGCTACACCTTC.

The chain links TRBV27 to TRBJ2-3; TRBD1 is a possible D gene (6 bases). The CDR3 has 13 residues. CDR1 and CDR2 (germline): MNHEY, SMNVEV (reference sequence). Trimming removed 5 bases at V and 15 bases at J, with 21 bases between. DNA of the CDR3: TGTGCCAGCAGTCCCTGGGACACCTTTCACCCATATTTT. Its protein product is CASSPWDTFHPYF.

This sequence joins TRBV3-1 (or the pseudogene TRBV3-2) and TRBJ1-2, with TRBD1 matching over 8 bases. This CDR3 comprises 15 residues. The V gene end was trimmed by 1 base and the J gene end by 5 bases; junction bases not matched to a gene: 6. Germline CDR1 reads LGHDT; CDR2 reads YNNKEL (reference sequence). For the CDR3, the DNA is TGTGCCAGCAGCCAAGTATTGGACAGGGATTATGGCTACACCTTC. It specifies CASSQVLDRDYGYTF.

The V call is TRBV11-2, the J call TRBJ2-3; 7 bases align to TRBD2. The J segment lost 4 bases and the V segment lost 0 bases, leaving 10 bases of the junction unmatched. The CDR3 runs to 17 residues. Germline V gene lookup returns CDR1 SGHAT and CDR2 FQNNGV. Here the CDR3 reads CASSLEPGTTSPDTQYF. The CDR3 DNA follows: TGTGCCAGCAGCTTAGAGCCCGGGACTACGTCCCCAGATACGCAGTATTTT.

The chain recombines TRBV19 with TRBJ2-2; the match to TRBD2 covers 13 bases. Germline CDR1 and CDR2: LNHDA and SQIVND (reference sequence). With 7 bases clipped from V and 9 bases from J, the junction kept 8 bases outside the gene matches. The CDR3 length is 15 residues. In DNA, the CDR3 is TGTGCCAGTACCCGGACTAGCGGGAGAGGCCGGGAGCTGTTTTTT. This encodes CASTRTSGRGRELFF.

This clone was seen just once. The CDR3, as DNA: TGTGCCAGCAGCCCCCGTCGACAGGACTATGGCTACACCTTC. This codes for CASSPRRQDYGYTF. The V call is TRBV3-1 (or the pseudogene TRBV3-2), the J call TRBJ1-2; TRBD1 might be the D (6 bases). This CDR3 is built from 14 residues. The V gene lost 4 bases and the J gene lost 3 bases, with 12 bases spanning the gap. The V gene's germline CDR1 is LGHDT and CDR2 YNNKEL (reference sequence).

This chain joins TRBV9 and TRBJ2-7; 10 bases are shared with TRBD2. This CDR3 is built from 14 residues. The V segment lost 4 bases and the J segment 0 bases; nucleotides outside the gene matches: 1. The germline V gene encodes CDR1 SGDLS and CDR2 YYNGEE. CDR3 coding DNA: TGTGCCAGCAGCAAGCGGGGGGGCTCCTACGAGCAGTACTTC. As protein: CASSKRGGSYEQYF.

The chain employs TRBV27 and TRBJ1-2; D uncertain. The germline V and J ends were trimmed by 3 bases and 3 bases, with 8 bases remaining between them. Germline values: CDR1 MNHEY, CDR2 SMNVEV (reference sequence). The CDR3 is made up of 13 amino acids. The CDR3 nucleotides read TGTGCCAGCAGTTTCATGGGAGACTATGGCTACACCTTC. Protein: CASSFMGDYGYTF.

The chain employs TRBV18 and TRBJ2-3, with 7 bases that match TRBD1. Germline V gene lookup returns CDR1 KGHSH and CDR2 LQKENI. Trimming cost V 6 bases and J 0 bases; bases outside gene matches: 6. This CDR3 spans 15 amino acids. The CDR3 sequence is CASSLDRDSTDTQYF. The CDR3 nucleotides read TGTGCCAGCTCCCTTGACAGGGACAGCACAGATACGCAGTATTTT.

The gene calls are TRBV19 and TRBJ1-5, with D perhaps matching TRBD1 (6 bases). There are 16 residues in the CDR3. Germline V lookup: CDR1 LNHDA, CDR2 SQIVND (reference sequence). V dropped 3 bases and J dropped 3 bases, with 15 bases sitting between them. The DNA of the CDR3 is TGTGCCAGTAGTATCCCCAAAGACAGGACCAATCAGCCCCAGCATTTT. As protein: CASSIPKDRTNQPQHF.

This clone has just a few counts. The V call is TRBV6-5, the J call TRBJ1-5; 7 bases align to TRBD1. V was pared by 6 bases and J by 2 bases, with 4 bases of the junction left unmatched. Germline lookup yields CDR1 MNHEY and CDR2 SVGAGI. The CDR3 extends over 14 amino acids. The CDR3 DNA is TGTGCCAGCAGCCTCGACAGGGGCAATCAGCCCCAGCATTTT. It codes for CASSLDRGNQPQHF.

The chain couples TRBV18 to TRBJ2-5, with D hard to call. The V end was cut by 6 bases, the J end by 4 bases, with 6 bases between. This CDR3 has 11 residues. Germline V gene data show CDR1 as KGHSH and CDR2 as LQKENI. The CDR3 DNA sequence: TGTGCCAGCTCTCCGCGAGAGACCCAGTACTTC. As protein: CASSPRETQYF.

In its sample, this clone was seen once. This chain uses TRBV27 with TRBJ2-7; D gene unclear. The germline CDR1 and CDR2 sequences are MNHEY and SMNVEV (reference sequence). V was shortened by 11 bases and J by 1 base, with 15 bases between the two germline ends. The CDR3 totals 13 residues. This CDR3 is CAVGPTVSYEQYF. The CDR3 DNA sequence: TGTGCCGTGGGCCCAACCGTTTCCTACGAGCAGTACTTC.

In this sample, this clone turned up once. CDR3 nucleotide sequence: TGTGCCAGCAGCCCCGGGGGTAGGGACACTGAAGCTTTCTTT. It is translated as CASSPGGRDTEAFF. The chain couples TRBV9 to TRBJ1-1; a weak D match, TRBD1 (5 bases). The V end was cut by 4 bases, the J end by 3 bases, with 13 bases between. The CDR3 loop spans 14 amino acids. Germline assignment: CDR1 SGDLS and CDR2 YYNGEE.

The rearrangement links TRBV3-1 (or the pseudogene TRBV3-2) to TRBJ2-1; 8 nucleotides match TRBD2. The CDR3 extends over 15 amino acids. Germline CDR1 reads LGHDT; CDR2 reads YNNKEL (reference sequence). Germline trimming cut 5 bases from V and 4 bases from J; bases unmatched to any gene: 7. The CDR3 here is CASSAGTRLYNEQFF. CDR3 DNA: TGTGCCAGCAGCGCCGGGACTAGACTTTACAATGAGCAGTTCTTC.

This clone was seen once. The chain is built from TRBV19 and TRBJ2-7; 8 bases fit TRBD1. V lost 6 bases and J lost 1; bases outside the gene matches: 5. This CDR3 has 14 amino acids. CDR1 and CDR2 from the germline V gene are LNHDA and SQIVND (reference sequence). CDR3 in amino acids: CASSKTGDSYEQYF. In DNA, the CDR3 is TGTGCCAGTAGCAAGACAGGGGATTCCTACGAGCAGTACTTC. The variable domain in full, with the rest retrieved from reference TRBV19 and TRBJ2-7, is DGGITQSPKYLFRKEGQNVTLSCEQNLNHDAMYWYRQDPGQGLRLIYYSQIVNDFQKGDIAEGYSVSREKKESFPLTVTSAQKNPTAFYLCASSKTGDSYEQYFGPGTRLTVT.